The 13 T cell receptor beta chains reported below all come from one sample, sequenced in a study of cytomegalovirus exposure and HLA in healthy donors. Vbeta (60) and Jbeta (13) primers were used in the PCR. Data came from immunoSEQ multiplex PCR; TCRdb stores just in-frame clones and leaves some out. Of some 200,000 clones in the sample, around 70% were seen once. The sequencing input was PBMCs. These receptor sequences come from a man between 35 and 55 years old in good health and CMV-seropositive.

The chain carries TRBV15 and TRBJ2-7; 9 positions agree with TRBD2. The V gene's germline CDR1 is LNHNV and CDR2 YYDKDF (reference sequence). V was pared by 1 base and J by 2 bases, with 6 bases of the junction left unmatched. The CDR3 totals 16 residues. The CDR3 DNA reads as TGTGCCACCAGCAGAGGTTTAGCGGGGGAGGCCTACGAGCAGTACTTC. Its translation is CATSRGLAGEAYEQYF.

This chain connects TRBV4-1 to TRBJ2-7; TRBD1 might be the D (5 bases). The CDR3 length is 16 residues. From germline, CDR1 is MGHRA and CDR2 YSYEKL. V dropped 0 bases and J dropped 4 bases, with 16 bases sitting between them. CDR3 region: CASSQEGDRMGYEQYF. The CDR3 DNA reads as TGCGCCAGCAGCCAAGAAGGCGACAGAATGGGTTACGAGCAGTACTTC.

For this clone: A junction end diverges from the germline sequence, so it may reflect a read error. V and J are TRBV7-9 and TRBJ1-4; 8 nucleotides align to TRBD1. This CDR3 comprises 17 residues. The germline CDR1 and CDR2 sequences are SEHNR and FQNEAQ (reference sequence). CDR3 nucleotide sequence: TGTTCCAGCGGGGATTCCGGGACAGGCCTAACTAATGAAAAACTGTTTTTT. Translated: CSSGDSGTGLTNEKLFF.

This clone was picked up one time. The chain combines TRBV7-9 with TRBJ2-5; maybe TRBD2 (6 bases). The V and J ends lost 4 bases and 5 bases respectively, with 11 bases between them. This CDR3 comprises 13 residues. Germline values: CDR1 SEHNR, CDR2 FQNEAQ (reference sequence). The CDR3 DNA sequence: TGTGCCAGCAGCTACACTAGCTCGGAGACCCAGTACTTC. Encoded protein: CASSYTSSETQYF.

This clone occurred a few times. CDR3 protein: CASSLAGGANTDTQYF. The CDR3 DNA reads TGTGCCAGCAGCTTAGCTGGGGGGGCCAACACAGATACGCAGTATTTT. This chain connects TRBV13 to TRBJ2-3; TRBD2 is a possible D gene (7 bases). V was pared by 1 base and J by 2 bases, with 13 bases between. CDR3 length: 16 residues. From germline, CDR1 is PRHDT and CDR2 FYEKMQ (reference sequence).

The chain links TRBV19 to TRBJ2-6, with 11 bases lining up with TRBD1. This CDR3 contains 19 residues. The V gene's germline CDR1 is LNHDA and CDR2 SQIVND (reference sequence). The V and J ends lost 5 bases and 3 bases, in that order; junction bases with no gene match: 12. CDR3 sequence reads: CASSSRTGGLVDGANVLTF. The DNA for the CDR3 is TGTGCCAGTAGTTCCAGGACAGGGGGCTTAGTAGATGGGGCCAACGTCCTGACTTTC.

V is TRBV4-1 and J is TRBJ2-5, with 15 bases that match TRBD2. The length of the CDR3 is 17 residues. After removal of 3 bases from V and 2 bases from J, the junction contained 4 bases not matched to a gene. Germline values: CDR1 MGHRA, CDR2 YSYEKL. The CDR3: CASSHVGTSGGQETQYF. The CDR3 nucleotides are TGCGCCAGCAGCCATGTTGGGACTAGCGGGGGGCAAGAGACCCAGTACTTC.

This CDR3 is CASTRGQGDGYTF. CDR3 coding DNA: TGTGCCAGCACTAGGGGACAGGGGGATGGCTACACCTTC. The chain carries TRBV6-5 and TRBJ1-2, with 11 bases aligning to TRBD1. The J segment lost 6 bases and the V segment lost 7 bases, leaving 4 bases of the junction unmatched. The germline CDR1 and CDR2 sequences are MNHEY and SVGAGI. This CDR3 contains 13 residues.

This clone has a single count. For the CDR3, the DNA is TGTGCCAGCAGCTTGAGCCCGAGCTCTGGAAACACCATATATTTT. It specifies CASSLSPSSGNTIYF. This sequence joins TRBV5-6 and TRBJ1-3; D gene ambiguous. The CDR3 is 15 residues long. Trimming pared 1 base from V and 0 bases from J, leaving 8 bases between. Germline CDR1 SGHDT, CDR2 YYEEEE.

V gene TRBV5-1 combines with J gene TRBJ2-5; no firm D call. The germline V and J ends were trimmed by 0 bases and 5 bases, with 5 bases remaining between them. The CDR3 is made up of 12 amino acids. Germline V lookup: CDR1 SGHRS, CDR2 YFSETQ. The CDR3, as DNA: TGCGCCAGCAGCTTGGCTATGGAGACCCAGTACTTC. This encodes CASSLAMETQYF.

The genes are TRBV4-1 and TRBJ2-1; D may be TRBD1 (5 bases). Germline CDR1 and CDR2: MGHRA and YSYEKL. The V end was cut by 4 bases, the J end by 0 bases, with 7 bases between. This CDR3 comprises 14 residues. The CDR3 region has the DNA TGCGCCAGCAGCCGGACACTCTCCTACAATGAGCAGTTCTTC. It codes for CASSRTLSYNEQFF.

The chain joins TRBV10-2 to TRBJ2-7; D might be TRBD1 (5 bases). Germline CDR1 is WSHSY and CDR2 is SAAADI. The germline V and J ends were trimmed by 2 bases and 3 bases, with 8 bases remaining between them. The CDR3 contains 13 residues. CDR3 loop: CASSEGRDYEQYF. In DNA form, the CDR3 reads TGCGCCAGCAGTGAGGGCAGGGACTACGAGCAGTACTTC.

This clone has only a few counts. The chain employs TRBV21-1 and TRBJ1-4; TRBD1, the table's D call, was not compared with the DNA. TRBV21-1 is labeled a pseudogene. This CDR3 comprises 14 residues. The CDR3 region has the DNA TGTGCCAGCAGTTATAAGCAGGGGGCGGAAAAACTGTTTTTT. It specifies CASSYKQGAEKLFF.